The 5 T cell receptor beta chains in this list originate from one sample, sequenced in a study of T cell repertoires in ileal Crohn's disease. The protocol was immunoSEQ multiplex PCR, while the TCRdb copy is restricted to in-frame clones and leaves out a portion. Of roughly 2,500 clones in the sample, around 96% were seen once. Sequenced material: ileal tissue. These receptors were taken from an adult with Crohn's disease.

This clone was seen just once. This sequence joins TRBV5-1 and TRBJ1-1; D uncertain. Germline assignment: CDR1 SGHRS and CDR2 YFSETQ. The CDR3 loop spans 13 amino acids. V was trimmed by 0 bases and J by 1 base, leaving 4 bases between them. The CDR3 bases are TGCGCCAGCAGCTTGGAACAGAACACTGAAGCTTTCTTT. Encoded protein: CASSLEQNTEAFF.

CDR3 sequence reads: CASRYITGTGAGELFF. The CDR3 DNA reads as TGCGCCAGCAGATACATCACCGGGACAGGGGCCGGGGAGCTGTTTTTT. The chain uses TRBV5-1 and TRBJ2-2; 10 bases align to TRBD1. The CDR3 has 16 amino acids. Germline-derived CDR1 and CDR2 are SGHRS and YFSETQ. Trimming removed 5 bases from V and 6 bases from J; junction bases left unmatched: 10.

Written as DNA, the CDR3 is TGTGCCATCAGTGAGTATAGGACAGGGGATGAGCAGTTCTTC. Protein sequence: CAISEYRTGDEQFF. The chain uses TRBV10-3 and TRBJ2-1; 9 nucleotides align to TRBD1. The ends lost 1 base at V and 8 bases at J; junction bases unmatched: 3. The germline CDR1 and CDR2 sequences are ENHRY and SYGVKD. The CDR3 length is 14 residues.

The CDR3 nucleotides read TGTGCCAGCACCTCGGGACAGGGCTACGAAAAACTGTTTTTT. Amino acid sequence: CASTSGQGYEKLFF. The chain combines TRBV5-4 with TRBJ1-4, with TRBD1 matching 9 bases. The CDR3 length is 14 residues. The germline gives CDR1 SGHNT, CDR2 YYREEE (reference sequence). The ends lost 6 bases at V and 8 bases at J; junction bases unmatched: 8.

As DNA, the CDR3 is TGTGCCATCAGAAGACGGGGGACCTACAATGAGCAGTTCTTC. Its protein product is CAIRRRGTYNEQFF. The V gene is TRBV27, the J gene TRBJ2-1, with D perhaps matching TRBD2 (6 bases). Germline CDR1 MNHEY, CDR2 SMNVEV (reference sequence). The CDR3 spans 14 residues. The V gene lost 10 bases and the J gene lost 2 bases, with 15 bases spanning the gap.